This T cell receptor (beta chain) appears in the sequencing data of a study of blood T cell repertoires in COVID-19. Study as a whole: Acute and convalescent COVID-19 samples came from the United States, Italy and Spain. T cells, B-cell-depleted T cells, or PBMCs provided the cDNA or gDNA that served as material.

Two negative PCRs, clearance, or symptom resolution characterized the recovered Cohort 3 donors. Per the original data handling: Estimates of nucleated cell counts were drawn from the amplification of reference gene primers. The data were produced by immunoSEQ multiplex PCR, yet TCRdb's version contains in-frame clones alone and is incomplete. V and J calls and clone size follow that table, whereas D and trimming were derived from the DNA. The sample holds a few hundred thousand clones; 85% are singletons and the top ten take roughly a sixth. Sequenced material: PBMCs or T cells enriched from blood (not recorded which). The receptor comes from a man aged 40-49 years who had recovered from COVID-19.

The CDR3 DNA reads as TGTGCCAGCAGTGAGGCGACAGGGACAGAGACCCAGTACTTC. Translated, it gives CASSEATGTETQYF. The chain combines TRBV2 with TRBJ2-5, with 7 bases identical to TRBD1. The CDR3 spans 14 residues. The junction had 5 bases not matched to a gene; V was cut back by 3 bases and J by 4 bases. CDR1 and CDR2 (germline): SNHLY, FYNNEI.